Presented here are 17 T cell receptor beta chains from one specimen sequenced in a study of shared clonotypes between healthy human individuals. Generated by immunoSEQ multiplex PCR, the TCRdb table keeps only in-frame clones and is missing some. The sample lists 2 million to 3 million clones, 93% occurring once. The source material was naive CD4+ T cells from PBMCs. This sample's subset: CD45RA+ positively selected. The receptors were sampled from a man aged 18 to 29 in good health. Some clones in this sample may be carry-over from other donors' samples.

V and J are TRBV5-8 and TRBJ2-1; 9 bases map to TRBD2. Per germline, CDR1 SGHTS and CDR2 YDEGEE. The J segment lost 4 bases and the V segment lost 2 bases, leaving 4 bases of the junction unmatched. This CDR3 is built from 15 residues. CDR3 amino acids: CASSLLAGTYNEQFF. DNA for the CDR3: TGTGCCAGCAGCTTACTAGCGGGTACTTACAATGAGCAGTTCTTC.

The genes are TRBV5-4 and TRBJ2-3; D perhaps matches TRBD2 (6 bases). The CDR3 consists of 14 residues. Germline V gene data show CDR1 as SGHNT and CDR2 as YYREEE (reference sequence). Deletions cut 4 bases from V and 3 bases from J, with 12 bases between. The CDR3 reads CASSPRETTDTQYF. The CDR3 DNA follows: TGTGCCAGCAGCCCTCGGGAGACTACAGATACGCAGTATTTT.

The rearrangement links TRBV9 to TRBJ1-4, with a weak D call TRBD1 (5 bases). Germline V gene lookup returns CDR1 SGDLS and CDR2 YYNGEE. V lost 3 bases, J lost 8 bases, and 14 bases lay in between. CDR3 length: 14 residues. The CDR3 bases are TGTGCCAGCAGCGCCGGGACCACGGGGGAAAAACTGTTTTTT. Translation: CASSAGTTGEKLFF.

This chain connects TRBV27 to TRBJ1-2; TRBD1 aligns across 7 bases. There are 16 residues in the CDR3. V shed 1 base and J 5 bases; nucleotides not matched to a gene: 10. Germline lookup yields CDR1 MNHEY and CDR2 SMNVEV (reference sequence). This chain's CDR3 is CASSLFAQTGYYGYTF. Here the CDR3 DNA reads TGTGCCAGCAGTTTATTTGCCCAGACAGGGTATTATGGCTACACCTTC.

A few counts support this clone. The V call is TRBV6-5, the J call TRBJ2-4, with a possible D match to TRBD2 (6 bases). The ends were cut back, 6 bases at V and 1 base at J, with 10 bases in the middle. Germline V CDR1 and CDR2: MNHEY, SVGAGI. The CDR3 is made up of 14 amino acids. Written as DNA, the CDR3 is TGTGCCAGCAGGTGGAGCGGGGCCAAAAACATTCAGTACTTC. Translated: CASRWSGAKNIQYF.

The gene calls are TRBV6-5 and TRBJ1-1; maybe TRBD1 (5 bases). In germline, CDR1 is MNHEY, CDR2 SVGAGI. The CDR3 covers 13 residues. The V end lost 6 bases, the J end lost 1 base, and 9 bases lay between the germline ends. This CDR3 is CASSPGANTEAFF. CDR3 nucleotide sequence: TGTGCCAGCAGCCCCGGGGCGAACACTGAAGCTTTCTTT.

This clone was recorded only once. The chain couples TRBV6-5 to TRBJ2-7; D perhaps matches TRBD1 (6 bases). Trimming stripped 7 bases from V and 7 bases from J, with 14 bases between. The CDR3 consists of 12 residues. Germline CDR1 reads MNHEY; CDR2 reads SVGAGI. The CDR3 protein is CASTDRQGEQYF. The DNA for the CDR3 is TGTGCCAGCACCGACAGGCAGGGTGAGCAGTACTTC.

This chain uses TRBV25-1 with TRBJ2-2, with 9 positions matching TRBD2. CDR3 length: 16 amino acids. V shed 2 bases, J shed 5 bases, and the junction held 6 bases outside the gene matches. In germline, CDR1 is MGHDK, CDR2 SYGVNS. The CDR3: CASSEPAGGGTGELFF. CDR3 in DNA: TGTGCCAGCAGTGAACCAGCGGGAGGAGGGACCGGGGAGCTGTTTTTT.

The chain uses TRBV4-2 and TRBJ2-2; tentative D call: TRBD2 (5 bases). The germline V and J ends were trimmed by 1 base and 0 bases, with 12 bases remaining between them. The CDR3 length is 17 residues. CDR1 and CDR2 from the germline V gene are LGHNA and YNFKEQ. The CDR3 DNA sequence: TGTGCCAGCAGCCAAGTTCTAGCCGCGGCGAACACCGGGGAGCTGTTTTTT. It translates to CASSQVLAAANTGELFF.

This chain uses TRBV28 with TRBJ2-7; tentative D call: TRBD1 (5 bases). Germline lookup yields CDR1 MDHEN and CDR2 SYDVKM. There are 12 residues in the CDR3. Trimming removed 6 bases from V and 5 bases from J, with 11 bases in between. The CDR3 here is CASSPRVHEQYF. As DNA, the CDR3 is TGTGCCAGCAGCCCCAGGGTCCACGAGCAGTACTTC. Full variable domain (remainder filled in from reference TRBV28 and TRBJ2-7): DVKVTQSSRYLVKRTGEKVFLECVQDMDHENMFWYRQDPGLGLRLIYFSYDVKMKEKGDIPEGYSVSREKKERFSLILESASTNQTSMYLCASSPRVHEQYFGPGTRLTVT.

In DNA, the CDR3 is TGCGCCAGCAGCCAAGATGCGCACTACCCTAGGAATGGCTACACCTTC. Its protein is CASSQDAHYPRNGYTF. The rearrangement links TRBV4-1 to TRBJ1-2; D is unclear. The ends were cut back, 0 bases at V and 6 bases at J, with 17 bases in the middle. CDR1 is MGHRA, CDR2 YSYEKL, per germline. This CDR3 has 16 residues.

This chain joins TRBV4-1 and TRBJ2-1, with 8 bases matching TRBD1. Trimming at V came to 1 base and at J to 7 bases, leaving 3 bases not matched to a gene. Germline V gene lookup returns CDR1 MGHRA and CDR2 YSYEKL. This CDR3 has 14 amino acids. The CDR3 region is CASSQGTGRNEQFF. CDR3 nucleotide sequence: TGCGCCAGCAGCCAAGGGACAGGGCGGAATGAGCAGTTCTTC.

The chain has TRBV28 and TRBJ1-1, with TRBD1 as a possible D gene (6 bases). The CDR3 is made up of 17 amino acids. The germline CDR1 and CDR2 sequences are MDHEN and SYDVKM. The V gene lost 6 bases and the J gene lost 0 bases, with 20 bases spanning the gap. This CDR3 reads CASSPFGTSYMNTEAFF. The CDR3 bases are TGTGCCAGCAGCCCTTTCGGGACATCATACATGAACACTGAAGCTTTCTTT.

This chain connects TRBV20-1 to TRBJ2-2; D gene unclear. Trimming took 5 bases from V and 8 from J, leaving 9 bases between them. Germline V lookup: CDR1 DFQATT, CDR2 SNEGSKA (reference sequence). The CDR3 has 11 amino acids. The chain's CDR3 is CSAYLWGELFF. CDR3 coding DNA: TGCAGTGCTTACCTTTGGGGGGAGCTGTTTTTT.

V gene TRBV7-9 combines with J gene TRBJ1-1, with D hard to call. CDR1 SEHNR and CDR2 FQNEAQ come from the germline V gene (reference sequence). V was shortened by 5 bases and J by 4 bases, with 11 bases between the two germline ends. There are 13 residues in the CDR3. As DNA, the CDR3 is TGTGCCAGCAGCCCCCCAGGTCTCACTGAAGCTTTCTTT. Translation: CASSPPGLTEAFF.

The chain is built from TRBV13 and TRBJ2-7; 7 bases fit TRBD1. Trimming removed 2 bases from V and 5 bases from J; junction bases left unmatched: 6. Per germline, CDR1 PRHDT and CDR2 FYEKMQ (reference sequence). The length of the CDR3 is 14 residues. The CDR3 sequence is CASSLSGGFNEQYF. CDR3 in DNA: TGTGCCAGCAGCTTATCAGGGGGTTTCAACGAGCAGTACTTC.

V and J are TRBV28 and TRBJ2-1, with a possible D match to TRBD2 (6 bases). The CDR3 covers 15 residues. V was cut by 7 bases and J by 5 bases, with 18 bases left in between. Per the germline V gene, CDR1 is MDHEN and CDR2 is SYDVKM. The CDR3 sequence: CASMGGPVINNEQFF. The CDR3 DNA is TGTGCCAGCATGGGGGGACCTGTAATAAACAATGAGCAGTTCTTC.